These 24 T cell receptor beta chains were all obtained from the same sample, sequenced in a study of blood T cell repertoires in COVID-19. Assay: immunoSEQ multiplex PCR; the TCRdb copy retains only in-frame clones and omits some. The sample holds 100,000 to 150,000 clones; about 88% are singletons and the top ten take around 2.3%. Sequenced: PBMCs or T cells enriched from blood (not recorded which). The receptor set was obtained from a woman aged 50 to 65 who had recovered from COVID-19.

The CDR3 reads CASSAGAGGIYGYTF. The CDR3 region has the DNA TGTGCCAGCAGCGCCGGGGCAGGGGGTATCTATGGCTACACCTTC. The V and J genes are TRBV5-6 and TRBJ1-2; 7 bases fit TRBD1. The CDR3 spans 15 residues. Germline trimming cut 4 bases from V and 4 bases from J; bases unmatched to any gene: 10. Looked up from germline, CDR1 is SGHDT and CDR2 is YYEEEE.

V is TRBV15 and J is TRBJ2-6, with D perhaps matching TRBD2 (5 bases). The CDR3 is made up of 17 amino acids. Per the germline V gene, CDR1 is LNHNV and CDR2 is YYDKDF (reference sequence). V was clipped by 0 bases and J by 4 bases, with 13 bases between them. The CDR3 DNA reads TGTGCCACCAGCAGAGATCGTATGGGGAGCGGGGCCAACGTCCTGACTTTC. This translates into CATSRDRMGSGANVLTF.

J is TRBJ2-5 and V is TRBV11-1; no clear D. V shed 8 bases and J shed 2 bases, with 6 bases lying between them. In germline, CDR1 is SGHAT, CDR2 FQDESV (reference sequence). This CDR3 region has 11 residues. CDR3 loop: CASGQQETQYF. As DNA, the CDR3 is TGTGCCAGCGGGCAGCAAGAGACCCAGTACTTC.

In nucleotides, the CDR3 is TGTGCCAGCAGTTTCCCGACAATGAACACTGAAGCTTTCTTT. Its protein product is CASSFPTMNTEAFF. This chain links TRBV28 with TRBJ1-1; no firm D call. This CDR3 region has 14 residues. V lost 3 bases, J lost 0 bases, and 8 bases lay in between. In germline, CDR1 is MDHEN, CDR2 SYDVKM.

The chain couples TRBV7-2 to TRBJ2-7; maybe TRBD2 (7 bases). This CDR3 comprises 16 residues. Germline lookup yields CDR1 SGHTA and CDR2 FQGNSA. Between the trimmed V and J ends, which lost 5 bases and 2 bases, there was a span of 19 bases. CDR3 nucleotides: TGTGCCAGCAGCCCTCGGGGGGCCGCCAATCCCTACGAGCAGTACTTC. The encoded protein is CASSPRGAANPYEQYF.

The chain employs TRBV7-2 and TRBJ1-6; the match to TRBD1 covers 9 bases. V trimming: 5 bases; J trimming: 9 bases; junction bases outside the gene matches: 8. Per germline, CDR1 SGHTA and CDR2 FQGNSA. The CDR3 has 15 amino acids. The CDR3 loop reads CASSPPGQGGSPLHF. CDR3 nucleotide sequence: TGTGCCAGCAGCCCCCCGGGACAGGGTGGTTCACCCCTCCACTTT.

The V and J genes are TRBV13 and TRBJ2-7; D may be TRBD2 (7 bases). The germline V gene has CDR1 PRHDT and CDR2 FYEKMQ (reference sequence). The CDR3 runs 16 residues. V was trimmed by 5 bases and J by 7 bases, leaving 24 bases between them. CDR3 DNA: TGTGCCAGCAGCCCCCTAGGGGGGGGCATCTCGAAGGAGCAGTACTTC. Its translation is CASSPLGGGISKEQYF.

This sequence joins TRBV19 and TRBJ1-1, with D possibly TRBD1 on 6 matching bases. V was clipped by 4 bases and J by 0 bases, with 12 bases between them. The CDR3 loop spans 15 amino acids. Germline V gene data show CDR1 as LNHDA and CDR2 as SQIVND (reference sequence). CDR3 sequence: CASSTNWDMNTEAFF. The CDR3 coding sequence is TGTGCCAGTAGTACCAACTGGGACATGAACACTGAAGCTTTCTTT.

This chain uses TRBV7-8 with TRBJ2-5, with 7 bases that match TRBD1. The junction had 13 bases not matched to a gene; V was cut back by 4 bases and J by 5 bases. CDR3 length equals 16 residues. Per germline, CDR1 SGHVS and CDR2 FQNEAQ. The CDR3 protein is CASSSPGTGVRETQYF. In nucleotides, the CDR3 is TGTGCCAGCAGCTCCCCGGGAACAGGGGTTCGCGAGACCCAGTACTTC.

The chain joins TRBV3-1 (or the pseudogene TRBV3-2) to TRBJ2-1; 8 bases fit TRBD2. V dropped 1 base and J dropped 5; count of bases not matched to a gene: 4. Germline V gene sequence: CDR1 LGHDT, CDR2 YNNKEL (reference sequence). The CDR3 consists of 15 residues. The DNA for the CDR3 is TGTGCCAGCAGCCAAGTTGCGGGGGGTAACAATGAGCAGTTCTTC. Translation gives CASSQVAGGNNEQFF.

The genes are TRBV6-5 and TRBJ1-1; D possibly corresponds to TRBD1 (5 bases). V was cut by 2 bases and J by 6 bases, with 16 bases left in between. The CDR3 covers 15 residues. The germline gives CDR1 MNHEY, CDR2 SVGAGI. The CDR3 here is CASSYDRQGFSEAFF. CDR3 bases: TGTGCCAGCAGTTACGATCGGCAGGGTTTCTCTGAAGCTTTCTTT.

The rearrangement uses TRBV6-5 and TRBJ2-3, with D tentatively TRBD2 (7 bases). Looked up from germline, CDR1 is MNHEY and CDR2 is SVGAGI. CDR3 size: 15 residues. V lost 6 bases and J lost 4, with 17 bases in between. The CDR3 nucleotides read TGTGCCAGCAGCATTACTCGAGGGGGGGCAGATACGCAGTATTTT. This translates into CASSITRGGADTQYF.

The CDR3 region is CATSRGQGGNQPQHF. The CDR3 DNA sequence: TGTGCCACCAGCAGAGGTCAGGGAGGGAATCAGCCCCAGCATTTT. The chain combines TRBV15 with TRBJ1-5; possible D gene TRBD1, 5 bases. The CDR3 runs 15 residues. Trimming took 1 base from V and 4 from J, leaving 11 bases between them. Germline loops: CDR1 LNHNV, CDR2 YYDKDF (reference sequence).

The chain employs TRBV4-2 and TRBJ2-1, with 11 bases fitting TRBD2. This CDR3 region has 16 residues. Looked up from germline, CDR1 is LGHNA and CDR2 is YNFKEQ. Trimming took 4 bases from V and 3 from J; bases not matched to a gene: 5. CDR3 DNA: TGTGCCAGCAGCCCGCTAGCGGGGGGACTCTACAATGAGCAGTTCTTC. It translates to CASSPLAGGLYNEQFF.

The chain combines TRBV7-9 with TRBJ2-2, with 10 bases matching TRBD1. Losses at the gene ends were 5 bases for V and 9 bases for J; bases not matched to a gene: 12. From germline, CDR1 is SEHNR and CDR2 FQNEAQ (reference sequence). This CDR3 is built from 16 residues. The CDR3 DNA reads TGTGCCAGCAGCACGACAGGGGGCGCCGGCTCACGGGAGCTGTTTTTT. This sequence encodes CASSTTGGAGSRELFF.

This chain joins TRBV5-1 and TRBJ1-1; the D gene is possibly TRBD1 (5 bases). The germline CDR1 and CDR2 sequences are SGHRS and YFSETQ. Trimming took off 0 bases at V and 11 bases at J, with 11 bases between the two ends. This CDR3 spans 12 amino acids. The CDR3: CASSLDGARAFF. CDR3 sequence (DNA): TGCGCCAGCAGCTTGGATGGGGCGCGGGCTTTCTTT.

The V and J genes are TRBV5-6 and TRBJ1-2; 8 positions match TRBD1. The germline V gene encodes CDR1 SGHDT and CDR2 YYEEEE. This CDR3 spans 13 amino acids. V shed 3 bases and J 7 bases; nucleotides not matched to a gene: 5. The CDR3 loop reads CASSSGGAGGYTF. CDR3 sequence (DNA): TGTGCCAGCAGCTCAGGGGGCGCGGGTGGCTACACCTTC.

The gene calls are TRBV20-1 and TRBJ2-5; maybe TRBD2 (5 bases). The CDR3 length is 11 residues. Germline CDR1 and CDR2: DFQATT and SNEGSKA (reference sequence). V was pared by 5 bases and J by 2 bases, with 6 bases between. This CDR3 reads CSAEGQETQYF. CDR3 nucleotide sequence: TGCAGTGCTGAGGGACAAGAGACCCAGTACTTC.

J is TRBJ1-5 and V is TRBV3-1 (or the pseudogene TRBV3-2); TRBD1 matches 8 bases. In germline, CDR1 is LGHDT, CDR2 YNNKEL (reference sequence). The CDR3 is 15 residues long. With V trimmed by 2 bases and J by 7 bases, 7 bases remained unmatched. DNA for the CDR3: TGTGCCAGCAGCCAACAGGGGGCGCCGAGACAGCCCCAGCATTTT. This translates into CASSQQGAPRQPQHF.

The chain combines TRBV5-1 with TRBJ2-3; maybe TRBD2 (5 bases). The germline gives CDR1 SGHRS, CDR2 YFSETQ. The CDR3 is 15 amino acids. Trimming stripped 2 bases from V and 1 base from J, with 11 bases between. The CDR3 reads CASSFEGWGTDTQYF. The CDR3 DNA reads as TGCGCCAGCAGCTTTGAGGGTTGGGGCACAGATACGCAGTATTTT. Drawing the rest from reference TRBV5-1 and TRBJ2-3, the complete variable domain is KAGVTQTPRYLIKTRGQQVTLSCSPISGHRSVSWYQQTPGQGLQFLFEYFSETQRNKGNFPGRFSGRQFSNSRSEMNVSTLELGDSALYLCASSFEGWGTDTQYFGPGTRLTVL.

This clone was counted a single time. J is TRBJ2-3 and V is TRBV6-1; 8 bases map to TRBD1. This CDR3 region has 17 residues. The V and J ends lost 0 bases and 3 bases, in that order; junction bases with no gene match: 8. Germline CDR1 and CDR2: MNHNS and SASEGT. CDR3 residues: CASSEAAGTGFTDTQYF. The CDR3 region has the DNA TGTGCCAGCAGTGAAGCGGCCGGGACAGGTTTTACAGATACGCAGTATTTT.

The chain carries TRBV3-1 (or the pseudogene TRBV3-2) and TRBJ2-4, with D tentatively TRBD1 (5 bases). V lost 3 bases and J 1 base, leaving 13 bases between the germline ends. The CDR3 extends over 16 amino acids. Germline V CDR1 and CDR2: LGHDT, YNNKEL (reference sequence). The CDR3 region is CASSQEPAGAKNIQYF. In DNA form, the CDR3 reads TGTGCCAGCAGCCAGGAGCCCGCAGGGGCCAAAAACATTCAGTACTTC.

This clone was detected once. CDR3 sequence reads: CASSLAAGKGNTIYF. The CDR3, as DNA: TGTGCCAGCAGCTTAGCCGCAGGGAAGGGAAACACCATATATTTT. The chain links TRBV7-2 to TRBJ1-3; TRBD1 might be the D (5 bases). The germline V gene encodes CDR1 SGHTA and CDR2 FQGNSA. Trimming removed 0 bases at V and 4 bases at J, with 10 bases between. The CDR3 is made up of 15 amino acids.

The chain is built from TRBV6-5 and TRBJ1-5, with 7 bases identical to TRBD1. Trimming took 6 bases from V and 7 from J; bases not matched to a gene: 9. CDR3 size: 14 residues. CDR1 is MNHEY and CDR2 is SVGAGI in the germline V gene. Written as DNA, the CDR3 is TGTGCCAGCAGAACCGGGACAGAAGGCCAGCCCCAGCATTTT. This codes for CASRTGTEGQPQHF.